The clone carrying this T cell receptor beta chain was detected only a few times. This CDR3 has 14 amino acids. With 4 bases removed from V and 0 bases from J, the gap between germline ends came to 7 bases. Per the germline V gene, CDR1 is SGHKS and CDR2 is YYEKEE (reference sequence). Clones were read by immunoSEQ multiplex PCR, and TCRdb kept only the in-frame ones, dropping some. Here the sample spans 200,000 to 250,000 clones, about 80% being singletons. Participants' reported clinical history set cohort assignment. This sample was taken from a study of blood T cell repertoires in COVID-19. The chain has TRBV5-5 and TRBJ1-4, with D maybe TRBD1 (5 bases). The sequenced sample was PBMCs or T cells enriched from blood (not recorded which). This TCR was sampled from a man aged 55 to 70 who had recovered from COVID-19. The CDR3 nucleotides read TGTGCCAGCAGCCCGACAGCAACTAATGAAAAACTGTTTTTT. Translation: CASSPTATNEKLFF. Looking up the rest from reference TRBV5-5 and TRBJ1-4 gives the full variable domain: DAGVTQSPTHLIKTRGQQVTLRCSPISGHKSVSWYQQVLGQGPQFIFQYYEKEERGRGNFPDRFSARQFPNYSSELNVNALLLGDSALYLCASSPTATNEKLFFGSGTQLSVL.